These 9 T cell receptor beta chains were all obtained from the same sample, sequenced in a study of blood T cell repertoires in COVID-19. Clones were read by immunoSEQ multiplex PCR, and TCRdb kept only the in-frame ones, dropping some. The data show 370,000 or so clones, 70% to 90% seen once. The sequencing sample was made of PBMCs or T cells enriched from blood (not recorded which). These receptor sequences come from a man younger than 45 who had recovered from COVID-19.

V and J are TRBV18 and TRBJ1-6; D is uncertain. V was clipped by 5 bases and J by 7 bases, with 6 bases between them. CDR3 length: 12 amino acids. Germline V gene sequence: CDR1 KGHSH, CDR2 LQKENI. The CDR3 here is CASSSSNSPLHF. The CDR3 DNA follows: TGTGCCAGCTCATCTTCCAATTCACCCCTCCACTTT.

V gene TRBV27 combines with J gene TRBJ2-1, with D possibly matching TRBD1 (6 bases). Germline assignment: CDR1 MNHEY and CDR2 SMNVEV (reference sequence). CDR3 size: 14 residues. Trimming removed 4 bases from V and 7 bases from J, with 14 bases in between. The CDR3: CASSSYFTGNEQFF. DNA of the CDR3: TGTGCCAGCAGTTCGTACTTCACAGGGAATGAGCAGTTCTTC.

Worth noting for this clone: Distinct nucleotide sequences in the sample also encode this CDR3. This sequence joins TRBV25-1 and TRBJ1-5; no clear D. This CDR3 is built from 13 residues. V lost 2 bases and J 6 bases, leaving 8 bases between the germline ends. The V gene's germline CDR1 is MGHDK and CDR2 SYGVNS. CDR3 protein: CASSERGSQPQHF. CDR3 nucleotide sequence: TGTGCCAGCAGTGAAAGAGGTTCTCAGCCCCAGCATTTT.

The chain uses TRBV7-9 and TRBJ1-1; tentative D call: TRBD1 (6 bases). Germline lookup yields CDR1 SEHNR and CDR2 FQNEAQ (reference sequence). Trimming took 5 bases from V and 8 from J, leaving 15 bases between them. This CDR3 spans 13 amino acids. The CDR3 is CASSSSGAGEAFF. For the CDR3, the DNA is TGTGCCAGCAGCAGTTCAGGGGCCGGGGAAGCTTTCTTT.

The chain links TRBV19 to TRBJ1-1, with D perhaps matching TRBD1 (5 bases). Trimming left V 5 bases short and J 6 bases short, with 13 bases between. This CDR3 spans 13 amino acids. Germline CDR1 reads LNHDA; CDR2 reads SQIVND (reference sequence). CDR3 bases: TGTGCCAGTAGTTTTGGGAGGGGCGCTGAAGCTTTCTTT. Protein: CASSFGRGAEAFF.

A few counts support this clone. This chain's CDR3 is CASFADATSHTEAFF. CDR3 nucleotides: TGTGCCAGCTTTGCGGACGCGACTAGCCACACTGAAGCTTTCTTT. The gene calls are TRBV18 and TRBJ1-1, with no clear D. This CDR3 spans 15 amino acids. The V end was cut by 7 bases, the J end by 3 bases, with 18 bases between. Germline V CDR1 and CDR2: KGHSH, LQKENI.

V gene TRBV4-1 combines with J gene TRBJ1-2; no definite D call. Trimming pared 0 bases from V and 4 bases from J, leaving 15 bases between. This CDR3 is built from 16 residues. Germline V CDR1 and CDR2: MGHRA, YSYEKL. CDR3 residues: CASSQDQTTPGYGYTF. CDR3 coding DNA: TGCGCCAGCAGCCAAGATCAAACAACCCCAGGCTATGGCTACACCTTC.

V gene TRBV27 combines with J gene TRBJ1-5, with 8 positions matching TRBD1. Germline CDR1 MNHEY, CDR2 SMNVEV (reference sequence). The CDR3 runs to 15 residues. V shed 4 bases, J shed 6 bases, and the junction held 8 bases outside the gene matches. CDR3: CASSWTGLGSQPQHF. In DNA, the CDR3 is TGTGCCAGCAGTTGGACAGGGCTTGGGAGTCAGCCCCAGCATTTT.

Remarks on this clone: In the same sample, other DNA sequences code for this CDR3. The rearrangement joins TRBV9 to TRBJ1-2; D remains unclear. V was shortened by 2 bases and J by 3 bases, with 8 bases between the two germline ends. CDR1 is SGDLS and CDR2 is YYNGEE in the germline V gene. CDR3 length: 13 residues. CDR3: CASSVGRDYGYTF. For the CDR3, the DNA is TGTGCCAGCAGCGTTGGGCGCGACTATGGCTACACCTTC.